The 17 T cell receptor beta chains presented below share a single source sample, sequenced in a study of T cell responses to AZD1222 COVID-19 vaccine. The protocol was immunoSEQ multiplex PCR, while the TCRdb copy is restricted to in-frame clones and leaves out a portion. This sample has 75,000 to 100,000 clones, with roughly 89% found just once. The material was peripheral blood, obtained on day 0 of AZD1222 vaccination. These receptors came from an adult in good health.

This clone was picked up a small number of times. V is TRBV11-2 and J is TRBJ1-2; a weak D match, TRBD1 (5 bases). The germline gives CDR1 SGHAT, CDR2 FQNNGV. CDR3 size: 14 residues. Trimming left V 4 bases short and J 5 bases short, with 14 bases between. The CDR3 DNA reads TGTGCCAGCAGCTCAGACAGCTGGCGGTATGGCTACACCTTC. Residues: CASSSDSWRYGYTF.

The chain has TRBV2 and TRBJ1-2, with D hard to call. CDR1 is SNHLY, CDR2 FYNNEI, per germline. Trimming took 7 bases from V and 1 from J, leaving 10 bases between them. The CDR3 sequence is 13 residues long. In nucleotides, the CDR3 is TGTGCCAGCACTATACGGAATAACTATGGCTACACCTTC. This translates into CASTIRNNYGYTF.

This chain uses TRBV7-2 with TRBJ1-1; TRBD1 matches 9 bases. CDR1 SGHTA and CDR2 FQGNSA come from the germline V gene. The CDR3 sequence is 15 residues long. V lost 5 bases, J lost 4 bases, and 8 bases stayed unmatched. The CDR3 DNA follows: TGTGCCAGCAGCCCCCGCCGACAGGGGGGCACTGAAGCTTTCTTT. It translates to CASSPRRQGGTEAFF.

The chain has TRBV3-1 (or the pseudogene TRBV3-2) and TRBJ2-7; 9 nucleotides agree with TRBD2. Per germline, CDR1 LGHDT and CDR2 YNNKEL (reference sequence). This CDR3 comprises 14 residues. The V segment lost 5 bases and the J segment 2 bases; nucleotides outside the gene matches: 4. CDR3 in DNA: TGTGCCAGCAGCGGCGGCGGGGGGGCCTACGAGCAGTACTTC. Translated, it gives CASSGGGGAYEQYF.

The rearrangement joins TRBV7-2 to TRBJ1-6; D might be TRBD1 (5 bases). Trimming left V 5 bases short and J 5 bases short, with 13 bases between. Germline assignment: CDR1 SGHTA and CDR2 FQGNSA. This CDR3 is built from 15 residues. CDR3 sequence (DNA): TGTGCCAGCAGCACCCGGAGGGGTAATAATTCACCCCTCCACTTT. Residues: CASSTRRGNNSPLHF. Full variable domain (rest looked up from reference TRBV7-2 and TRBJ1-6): GAGVSQSPSNKVTEKGKDVELRCDPISGHTALYWYRQSLGQGLEFLIYFQGNSAPDKSGLPSDRFSAERTGGSVSTLTIQRTQQEDSAVYLCASSTRRGNNSPLHFGNGTRLTVT.

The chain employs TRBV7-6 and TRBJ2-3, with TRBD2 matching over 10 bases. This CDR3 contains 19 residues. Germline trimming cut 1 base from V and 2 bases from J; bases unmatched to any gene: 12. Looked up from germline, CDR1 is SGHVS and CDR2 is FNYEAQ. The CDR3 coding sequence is TGTGCCAGCAGCTTAGAGGGCGAGCGGGGGGGCGCTTACACAGATACGCAGTATTTT. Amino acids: CASSLEGERGGAYTDTQYF.

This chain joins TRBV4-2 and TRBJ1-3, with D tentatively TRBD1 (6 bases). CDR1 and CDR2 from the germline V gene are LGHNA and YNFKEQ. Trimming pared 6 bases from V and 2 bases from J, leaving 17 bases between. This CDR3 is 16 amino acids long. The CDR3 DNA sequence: TGTGCCAGCAGACAGGGAACTACAATACCTGGAAACACCATATATTTT. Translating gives CASRQGTTIPGNTIYF.

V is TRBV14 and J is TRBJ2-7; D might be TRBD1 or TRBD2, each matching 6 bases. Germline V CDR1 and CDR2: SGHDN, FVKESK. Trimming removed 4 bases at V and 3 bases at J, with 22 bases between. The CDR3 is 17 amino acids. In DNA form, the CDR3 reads TGTGCCAGCAGCCTTAAATTTCCGGGCAGGGGACTCTACGAGCAGTACTTC. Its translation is CASSLKFPGRGLYEQYF.

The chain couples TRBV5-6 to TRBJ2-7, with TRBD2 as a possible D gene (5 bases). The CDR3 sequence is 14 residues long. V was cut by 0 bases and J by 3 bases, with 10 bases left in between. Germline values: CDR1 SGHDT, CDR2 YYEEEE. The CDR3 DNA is TGTGCCAGCAGCTTGGCGGGGTCCCTCTACGAGCAGTACTTC. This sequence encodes CASSLAGSLYEQYF.

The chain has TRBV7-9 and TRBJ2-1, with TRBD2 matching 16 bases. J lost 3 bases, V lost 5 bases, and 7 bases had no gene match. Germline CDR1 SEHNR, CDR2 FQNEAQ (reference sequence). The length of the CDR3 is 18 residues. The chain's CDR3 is CASSPGTSGGAYYNEQFF. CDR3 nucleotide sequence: TGTGCCAGCAGCCCAGGGACTAGCGGGGGGGCCTACTACAATGAGCAGTTCTTC.

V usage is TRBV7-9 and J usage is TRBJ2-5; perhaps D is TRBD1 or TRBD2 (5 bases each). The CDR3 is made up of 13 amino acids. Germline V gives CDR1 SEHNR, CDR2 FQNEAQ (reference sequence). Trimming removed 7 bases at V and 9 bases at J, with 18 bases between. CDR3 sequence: CASNIPGAAAQYF. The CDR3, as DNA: TGTGCCAGCAACATCCCCGGGGCCGCCGCCCAGTACTTC.

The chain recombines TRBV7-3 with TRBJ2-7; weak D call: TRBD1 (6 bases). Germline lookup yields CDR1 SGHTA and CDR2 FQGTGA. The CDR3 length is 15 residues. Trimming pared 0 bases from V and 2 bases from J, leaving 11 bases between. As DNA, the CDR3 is TGTGCCAGCAGCTTAACGGCAGGGGATACCTACGAGCAGTACTTC. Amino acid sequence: CASSLTAGDTYEQYF.

As DNA, the CDR3 is TGCGCCAGCAGCCAATCATGGGGACAGGGCCACAATCAGCCCCAGCATTTT. It encodes CASSQSWGQGHNQPQHF. This chain joins TRBV4-1 and TRBJ1-5, with 9 positions matching TRBD1. V lost 2 bases and J lost 3; bases outside the gene matches: 8. This CDR3 is 17 amino acids long. The germline gives CDR1 MGHRA, CDR2 YSYEKL.

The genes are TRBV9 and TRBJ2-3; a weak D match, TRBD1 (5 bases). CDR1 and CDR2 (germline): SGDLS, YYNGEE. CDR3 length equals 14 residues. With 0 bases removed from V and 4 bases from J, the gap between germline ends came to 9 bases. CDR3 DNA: TGTGCCAGCAGCGTAGGTCCAGGGCCAGATACGCAGTATTTT. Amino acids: CASSVGPGPDTQYF.

The CDR3 spells CASSPPGGSTEAFF. The CDR3 DNA sequence: TGTGCCAGCTCACCACCGGGGGGGTCCACTGAAGCTTTCTTT. The chain carries TRBV18 and TRBJ1-1; possible D gene TRBD1, 5 bases. The CDR3 consists of 14 residues. CDR1 and CDR2 (germline): KGHSH, LQKENI. V gave up 0 bases and J gave up 4 bases, with 9 bases separating them.

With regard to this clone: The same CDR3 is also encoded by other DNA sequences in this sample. The CDR3 sequence: CASSLDRGNEKLFF. The CDR3 bases are TGCGCCAGCAGCTTGGACAGGGGGAATGAAAAACTGTTTTTT. The V and J genes are TRBV5-1 and TRBJ1-4; 8 positions agree with TRBD1. Germline lookup yields CDR1 SGHRS and CDR2 YFSETQ. V trimming: 0 bases; J trimming: 5 bases; junction bases outside the gene matches: 0. The CDR3 is 14 residues long.

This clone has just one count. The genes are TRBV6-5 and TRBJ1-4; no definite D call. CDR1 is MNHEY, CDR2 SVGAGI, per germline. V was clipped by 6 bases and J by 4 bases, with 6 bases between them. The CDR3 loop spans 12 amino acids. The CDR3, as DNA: TGTGCCAGCAGCCAGAATAATGAAAAACTGTTTTTT. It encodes CASSQNNEKLFF.